Following are 9 T cell receptor beta chains from one sample sequenced in a study of molecular identifiers for immune sequencing clone quantification. A single record per CDR3 protein comes from TCRdb applying MiXCR to the PCR reads. The data hold about 640,000 distinct CDR3 sequences, with about 20% observed a single time. The material sequenced was naive CD8+ T cells from blood, with Jurkat cell RNA spiked in. The subset here: FACS-sorted CD8+CD4-CCR7+CD45RA+ naive T cells. These receptors originate from a human donor in good health. Some libraries in this study had Jurkat cell RNA spiked in.

This clonotype has ten or more counts. The genes are TRBV23-1 and TRBJ2-7; perhaps D is TRBD1 or TRBD2 (5 bases each). TRBV23-1 belongs to the ORF category, with a function that is uncertain. The CDR3 covers 15 residues. Trimming cost V 0 bases and J 7 bases, with 16 bases left between them. For the CDR3, the DNA is TGCGCCAGCAGTCAATCATCGAAGGGACGGAGTGAGCAGTACTTC. Its translation is CASSQSSKGRSEQYF.

In this sample, this clonotype turned up once. It may be a read error: a sequence one base away is much more abundant. V gene TRBV3-1 combines with J gene TRBJ2-3; 9 positions match TRBD1. The CDR3 runs 17 residues. Germline CDR1 is LGHDT and CDR2 is YNNKEL (reference sequence). The CDR3 DNA reads TGTACCAGCAGCCGCTACAGGGGGCAGGGGTTTACAGATACGCAGTATTTT. It encodes CTSSRYRGQGFTDTQYF.

This clonotype was seen a few times. This chain uses TRBV6-1 with TRBJ2-2; TRBD2 matches 9 bases. With 7 bases clipped from V and 5 bases from J, the junction kept 11 bases outside the gene matches. Germline-derived CDR1 and CDR2 are MNHNS and SASEGT. The CDR3 spans 16 residues. The CDR3 sequence is CASNDVAGEGTGELFF. DNA for the CDR3: TGTGCCAGCAACGATGTAGCGGGAGAGGGAACCGGGGAGCTGTTTTTT.

On this clonotype: A much more abundant neighbour one base away suggests this may be a read error. The V and J genes are TRBV27 and TRBJ1-1, with D unclear. The CDR3 totals 13 residues. Germline assignment: CDR1 MNHEY and CDR2 SMNVEV (reference sequence). The V end lost 6 bases, the J end lost 6 bases, and 14 bases lay between the germline ends. CDR3 DNA sequence: TGTGCCAGCAGATCCGGAGAGCCCGCTGAAGCTTTCTTT. Protein sequence: CASRSGEPAEAFF.

In this sample, this clonotype turned up many times. The chain joins TRBV19 to TRBJ1-1; D is ambiguous. V was cut by 9 bases and J by 1 base, with 12 bases left in between. Germline CDR1 LNHDA, CDR2 SQIVND (reference sequence). The CDR3 is 13 residues long. The CDR3 here is CASSSGPNTEAFF. DNA of the CDR3: TGTGCCAGCAGCTCCGGACCGAACACTGAAGCTTTCTTT.

For this clonotype: The junction shows a germline mismatch at one end, possibly a read error. The J gene is TRBJ2-7, the V gene TRBV11-2, with D possibly matching TRBD2 (7 bases). The germline gives CDR1 SGHAT, CDR2 FQNNGV. The CDR3 runs 15 residues. The CDR3 loop is CASGLGGALSYEQYF. The DNA for the CDR3 is TGTGCCAGCGGCTTGGGGGGGGCCCTCTCCTACGAGCAGTACTTC.

On this clonotype: This could be a read error, since a much larger clone is one nucleotide away. The chain recombines TRBV3-1 with TRBJ1-1; D is unresolved. The CDR3 length is 16 residues. Per the germline V gene, CDR1 is LGHDT and CDR2 is YNNKEL (reference sequence). The CDR3 here is CASSQGLFRRATGAFF. The CDR3 DNA sequence: TGTGCCAGCAGCCAAGGGCTTTTTCGGAGGGCCACTGGAGCTTTCTTT.

This clonotype was picked up many times. The chain joins TRBV4-3 to TRBJ2-2, with TRBD1 matching 11 bases. V lost 4 bases, J lost 5 bases, and 6 bases stayed unmatched. Looked up from germline, CDR1 is LGHNA and CDR2 is YSLEER. This CDR3 has 16 residues. Written as DNA, the CDR3 is TGCGCCAGCAGCCCTGGGACAGGGGGGAGAACCGGGGAGCTGTTTTTT. This codes for CASSPGTGGRTGELFF.

In this sample, this clonotype turned up many times. The chain recombines TRBV28 with TRBJ2-7; D possibly corresponds to TRBD2 (6 bases). Trimming pared 4 bases from V and 5 bases from J, leaving 21 bases between. This CDR3 region has 16 residues. Germline V gives CDR1 MDHEN, CDR2 SYDVKM. In DNA form, the CDR3 reads TGTGCCAGCAGTTCGTCGAGACCGGGACTCTTTAACGAGCAGTACTTC. Its translation: CASSSSRPGLFNEQYF.